These 32 T cell receptor beta chains originate from one sample sequenced in a study of CD4 T cells in relation to SARS-CoV-2 and coronaviruses. Their target antigens are unknown. The unexposed donors gave CD4+ T cells in about 2011-2019, prior to COVID-19. The cells were cultured for about ten days before CD4+ T cells were isolated. Only in-frame clones appear in the TCRdb table, and some are missing; sequencing was by immunoSEQ multiplex PCR. The sample includes 26,000 or so clones, about 80% of them seen just once. The sample consisted of CD4+ T cells from PBMCs, cultured in vitro. The origin of the receptors is a human donor in good health.

This clone was counted between two and nine times. This chain joins TRBV7-9 and TRBJ1-2; maybe TRBD1 (5 bases). The CDR3 consists of 14 residues. Germline V gives CDR1 SEHNR, CDR2 FQNEAQ (reference sequence). Trimming removed 3 bases at V and 3 bases at J, with 11 bases between. CDR3 nucleotide sequence: TGTGCCAGCAGCTTTGCGGGGGTTGACTATGGCTACACCTTC. Translating gives CASSFAGVDYGYTF.

The rearrangement links TRBV3-1 (or the pseudogene TRBV3-2) to TRBJ2-7; 10 bases agree with TRBD1. The CDR3 totals 15 residues. The V and J ends lost 4 bases and 7 bases, in that order; junction bases with no gene match: 10. Per germline, CDR1 LGHDT and CDR2 YNNKEL (reference sequence). CDR3 sequence: CASSLPGQGFGEQYF. The CDR3 nucleotides are TGTGCCAGCAGCCTACCGGGACAGGGGTTTGGGGAGCAGTACTTC.

For the CDR3, the DNA is TGTGCCAGCAGTAACGGTAACTATGGCTACACCTTC. This gives the protein CASSNGNYGYTF. The chain combines TRBV6-2 or TRBV6-3 with TRBJ1-2; D is ambiguous. The germline V gene encodes CDR1 MNHEY and CDR2 SVGEGT. V lost 5 bases and J lost 1, with 5 bases in between. This CDR3 has 12 amino acids.

V usage is TRBV9 and J usage is TRBJ2-2; tentative D call: TRBD1 (5 bases). V was trimmed by 0 bases and J by 2 bases, leaving 11 bases between them. CDR3 length: 16 residues. The V gene's germline CDR1 is SGDLS and CDR2 YYNGEE. CDR3 DNA: TGTGCCAGCAGCGTAGTCAGGGCTGGAAACACCGGGGAGCTGTTTTTT. Encoded protein: CASSVVRAGNTGELFF.

This clone was counted a few times. V gene TRBV6-4 combines with J gene TRBJ2-5; maybe TRBD2 (6 bases). Germline V gene sequence: CDR1 MRHNA, CDR2 SNTAGT. CDR3 length: 11 residues. Trimming stripped 10 bases from V and 7 bases from J, with 13 bases between. CDR3 in amino acids: CATEGGGTQYF. CDR3 sequence (DNA): TGTGCCACCGAGGGAGGAGGGACCCAGTACTTC.

The genes are TRBV4-3 and TRBJ2-3, with a tentative D call TRBD2 (5 bases). From germline, CDR1 is LGHNA and CDR2 YSLEER. V gave up 0 bases and J gave up 2 bases, with 15 bases separating them. This CDR3 has 17 residues. This CDR3 reads CASSQDPTRRNTDTQYF. The CDR3 nucleotides read TGCGCCAGCAGCCAAGACCCAACTAGAAGGAACACAGATACGCAGTATTTT.

This clone was seen once. V usage is TRBV21-1 and J usage is TRBJ2-1; the listed D gene, TRBD2, was not tested against the DNA. TRBV21-1 has pseudogene status. CDR3 length equals 17 residues. CDR3 in amino acids: CASSKALGGGSYNEQFF. CDR3 DNA: TGTGCCAGCAGCAAAGCGCTGGGTGGAGGTTCCTACAATGAGCAGTTCTTC.

This clone was detected only once. The genes are TRBV6-5 and TRBJ2-1, with D maybe TRBD2 (6 bases). CDR1 is MNHEY, CDR2 SVGAGI, per germline. This CDR3 comprises 15 residues. V gave up 5 bases and J gave up 6 bases, with 17 bases separating them. In DNA form, the CDR3 reads TGTGCCAGCAGTCCGAGGCGGCTAGCGAGCAATGAGCAGTTCTTC. Amino acids: CASSPRRLASNEQFF.

The genes are TRBV12-5 and TRBJ1-1, with D tentatively TRBD1 (6 bases). V was shortened by 5 bases and J by 0 bases, with 10 bases between the two germline ends. This CDR3 contains 14 residues. Germline V gene lookup returns CDR1 LGHNT and CDR2 FRNRAP. This CDR3 reads CASGTGQMNTEAFF. The CDR3 coding sequence is TGTGCTAGTGGTACCGGACAGATGAACACTGAAGCTTTCTTT.

This clone was seen a handful of times. The V call is TRBV10-1, the J call TRBJ1-6; 10 bases are shared with TRBD1. The CDR3 has 19 residues. With V trimmed by 1 base and J by 0 bases, 6 bases remained unmatched. The germline gives CDR1 WNHNN, CDR2 SYGVQD (reference sequence). The CDR3 DNA follows: TGCGCCAGCAGTGAGTTCCGACAGGGGGCCAGCTCCTATAATTCACCCCTCCACTTT. Translated: CASSEFRQGASSYNSPLHF.

The rearrangement uses TRBV7-6 and TRBJ2-7; D is unclear. Germline V gene sequence: CDR1 SGHVS, CDR2 FNYEAQ. V lost 1 base and J lost 3, with 13 bases in between. This CDR3 spans 15 amino acids. The CDR3 loop reads CASSLDAAERYEQYF. The CDR3 region has the DNA TGTGCCAGCAGCTTAGACGCGGCGGAGCGCTACGAGCAGTACTTC.

The genes are TRBV2 and TRBJ1-5, with D possibly matching TRBD1 (5 bases). The germline V and J ends were trimmed by 6 bases and 4 bases, with 13 bases remaining between them. The CDR3 is made up of 14 amino acids. Germline V gene sequence: CDR1 SNHLY, CDR2 FYNNEI. The CDR3 DNA is TGTGCCAGCAGCCGCTCGACAGCTAATCAGCCCCAGCATTTT. It yields the protein CASSRSTANQPQHF.

The chain couples TRBV5-1 to TRBJ1-1; TRBD1 is a possible D gene (6 bases). The CDR3 covers 16 residues. Trimming removed 2 bases from V and 3 bases from J, with 17 bases in between. Germline V gene sequence: CDR1 SGHRS, CDR2 YFSETQ. CDR3: CASSFLSGGADTEAFF. The CDR3, as DNA: TGCGCCAGCAGCTTTCTATCGGGGGGCGCGGACACTGAAGCTTTCTTT. The variable domain in full, completed from reference TRBV5-1 and TRBJ1-1, reads KAGVTQTPRYLIKTRGQQVTLSCSPISGHRSVSWYQQTPGQGLQFLFEYFSETQRNKGNFPGRFSGRQFSNSRSEMNVSTLELGDSALYLCASSFLSGGADTEAFFGQGTRLTVV.

This chain joins TRBV19 and TRBJ1-6; no definite D call. CDR3 size: 13 residues. Germline CDR1 LNHDA, CDR2 SQIVND (reference sequence). Trimming left V 6 bases short and J 10 bases short, with 13 bases between. The CDR3 coding sequence is TGTGCCAGTAGCCCAGTGGCGGGCTCACCCCTCCACTTT. It is translated as CASSPVAGSPLHF.

The chain recombines TRBV14 with TRBJ2-3; TRBD2 matches 10 bases. V shed 5 bases and J 6 bases; nucleotides not matched to a gene: 11. This CDR3 is built from 16 residues. Germline assignment: CDR1 SGHDN and CDR2 FVKESK. CDR3 coding DNA: TGTGCCAGCAGCTTAACGGTAGCGGGAGGAGCGGATACGCAGTATTTT. Encoded protein: CASSLTVAGGADTQYF.

This chain links TRBV2 with TRBJ1-1; 9 bases are a match to TRBD1. Germline-derived CDR1 and CDR2 are SNHLY and FYNNEI. The ends lost 6 bases at V and 2 bases at J; junction bases unmatched: 10. The CDR3 is 16 residues long. The CDR3 nucleotides read TGTGCCAGCAGACGGGACAGGGAGAGGGGAAACACTGAAGCTTTCTTT. Amino acids: CASRRDRERGNTEAFF.

The chain is built from TRBV5-5 and TRBJ1-2; no reliable D call. The CDR3 consists of 13 residues. The germline V gene encodes CDR1 SGHKS and CDR2 YYEKEE (reference sequence). Trimming took 0 bases from V and 8 from J, leaving 11 bases between them. This CDR3 reads CASSLELAGGYTF. The CDR3 DNA reads as TGTGCCAGCAGCTTGGAGTTGGCGGGAGGCTACACCTTC. The full variable domain, in which reference TRBV5-5 and TRBJ1-2 provide the parts outside the CDR3, is DAGVTQSPTHLIKTRGQQVTLRCSPISGHKSVSWYQQVLGQGPQFIFQYYEKEERGRGNFPDRFSARQFPNYSSELNVNALLLGDSALYLCASSLELAGGYTFGSGTRLTVV.

In its sample, this clone was seen once. The rearrangement uses TRBV2 and TRBJ2-5, with D perhaps matching TRBD1 (6 bases). The CDR3 sequence is 15 residues long. V shed 6 bases and J shed 1 base, with 15 bases lying between them. Germline CDR1 and CDR2: SNHLY and FYNNEI. The CDR3 coding sequence is TGTGCCAGCAGAGTGGGACAATCCTTCCAAGAGACCCAGTACTTC. Amino acid sequence: CASRVGQSFQETQYF.

The V gene is TRBV7-8, the J gene TRBJ2-7; D is perhaps TRBD2 (6 bases). V was shortened by 0 bases and J by 6 bases, with 9 bases between the two germline ends. The CDR3 contains 13 residues. Germline values: CDR1 SGHVS, CDR2 FQNEAQ. CDR3 in DNA: TGTGCCAGCAGCTTAGCGGAGGGCCGCGAGCAGTACTTC. This encodes CASSLAEGREQYF. The variable domain in full, with the rest retrieved from reference TRBV7-8 and TRBJ2-7, is GAGVSQSPRYKVAKRGQDVALRCDPISGHVSLFWYQQALGQGPEFLTYFQNEAQLDKSGLPSDRFFAERPEGSVSTLKIQRTQQEDSAVYLCASSLAEGREQYFGPGTRLTVT.

The chain joins TRBV19 to TRBJ1-5; D unclear. The CDR3 has 16 residues. Looked up from germline, CDR1 is LNHDA and CDR2 is SQIVND (reference sequence). The V end was cut by 7 bases, the J end by 2 bases, with 18 bases between. Here the CDR3 DNA reads TGTGCCAGTACCATAGGGTTGGCAAGAGGCAATCAGCCCCAGCATTTT. As protein: CASTIGLARGNQPQHF.

This chain links TRBV9 with TRBJ2-7, with 8 bases aligning to TRBD2. Trimming took 7 bases from V and 3 from J; bases not matched to a gene: 15. The CDR3 is made up of 16 amino acids. Germline V gene data show CDR1 as SGDLS and CDR2 as YYNGEE. The CDR3 DNA reads as TGTGCCAGCGGAACCTCCTCGGCTAGCGGGTACTACGAGCAGTACTTC. This encodes CASGTSSASGYYEQYF.

The rearrangement links TRBV2 to TRBJ2-7, with TRBD1 identical over 8 bases. Germline V gives CDR1 SNHLY, CDR2 FYNNEI. The trim removed 5 bases at V and 0 bases at J, leaving 6 bases unmatched. The CDR3 is made up of 15 amino acids. The CDR3 protein is CASSNRQGSSYEQYF. The CDR3 DNA reads as TGTGCCAGCAGTAACCGACAGGGGTCCTCCTACGAGCAGTACTTC.

This chain links TRBV7-9 with TRBJ2-7, with D perhaps TRBD1 or TRBD2 (5 bases each). The germline V and J ends were trimmed by 5 bases and 2 bases, with 19 bases remaining between them. Germline CDR1 and CDR2: SEHNR and FQNEAQ (reference sequence). The CDR3 sequence is 16 residues long. CDR3 residues: CASSGDLGRAAYEQYF. In nucleotides, the CDR3 is TGTGCCAGCAGCGGGGACCTAGGCAGGGCCGCCTACGAGCAGTACTTC. Full variable domain (rest looked up from reference TRBV7-9 and TRBJ2-7): DTGVSQNPRHKITKRGQNVTFRCDPISEHNRLYWYRQTLGQGPEFLTYFQNEAQLEKSRLLSDRFSAERPKGSFSTLEIQRTEQGDSAMYLCASSGDLGRAAYEQYFGPGTRLTVT.

This clone came up a few times. CDR3 sequence: CASSRQGGTSNQPQHF. The CDR3 coding sequence is TGTGCCAGCAGTCGACAGGGGGGCACGAGCAATCAGCCCCAGCATTTT. The genes are TRBV2 and TRBJ1-5; 9 bases agree with TRBD1. V lost 5 bases to trimming and J lost 1 base; unmatched junction nucleotides: 6. This CDR3 is built from 16 residues. The germline V gene encodes CDR1 SNHLY and CDR2 FYNNEI.

The J gene is TRBJ2-7, the V gene TRBV7-9; possibly TRBD1 for D (6 bases). CDR1 SEHNR and CDR2 FQNEAQ come from the germline V gene (reference sequence). The CDR3 totals 16 residues. Between the trimmed V and J ends, which lost 1 base and 2 bases, there was a span of 15 bases. The CDR3, as DNA: TGTGCCAGCAGCTTAGGGAAGGGACACTTCCCCTACGAGCAGTACTTC. Translation gives CASSLGKGHFPYEQYF.

V and J are TRBV6-5 and TRBJ2-7, with 8 bases that match TRBD1. Per germline, CDR1 MNHEY and CDR2 SVGAGI. V was clipped by 8 bases and J by 5 bases; unmatched bases: 14. CDR3 size: 15 residues. This CDR3 is CASHRGTRARDEQYF. Here the CDR3 DNA reads TGTGCCAGCCACAGGGGGACACGAGCCAGGGACGAGCAGTACTTC.

This rearrangement joins TRBV4-3 to TRBJ2-1; TRBD2 agrees at 13 bases. Germline CDR1 and CDR2: LGHNA and YSLEER. CDR3 length: 15 residues. The J segment lost 7 bases and the V segment lost 4 bases, leaving 4 bases of the junction unmatched. The CDR3 sequence is CASSPLAGGRNEQFF. In nucleotides, the CDR3 is TGCGCCAGCAGCCCACTAGCGGGGGGGCGGAATGAGCAGTTCTTC.

The chain carries TRBV28 and TRBJ2-3; 8 positions match TRBD1. Germline V lookup: CDR1 MDHEN, CDR2 SYDVKM. The CDR3 extends over 15 amino acids. J gave up 4 bases and V 5 bases, and 8 bases lay outside the gene matches. CDR3 in amino acids: CASSRQGWGPDTQYF. The CDR3 nucleotides are TGTGCCAGCAGTAGACAGGGGTGGGGGCCAGATACGCAGTATTTT.

V is TRBV2 and J is TRBJ2-7, with D tentatively TRBD2 (7 bases). The CDR3 sequence is 16 residues long. Per germline, CDR1 SNHLY and CDR2 FYNNEI. The germline V and J ends were trimmed by 7 bases and 0 bases, with 19 bases remaining between them. The CDR3 is CASTKGGARSSYEQYF. CDR3 bases: TGTGCCAGCACCAAAGGGGGGGCAAGGAGCTCCTACGAGCAGTACTTC.

The gene calls are TRBV11-1 and TRBJ2-4; 11 nucleotides align to TRBD2. This CDR3 region has 15 residues. CDR1 SGHAT and CDR2 FQDESV come from the germline V gene (reference sequence). Trimming cost V 5 bases and J 7 bases; bases outside gene matches: 7. CDR3 region: CASSPRVAGGNIQYF. CDR3 bases: TGTGCCAGCAGCCCGCGGGTAGCGGGAGGGAACATTCAGTACTTC.

The V and J genes are TRBV11-2 and TRBJ1-2; TRBD1 agrees at 8 bases. J gave up 2 bases and V 1 base, and 3 bases lay outside the gene matches. Germline CDR1 and CDR2: SGHAT and FQNNGV. This CDR3 is 15 amino acids long. The CDR3 loop reads CASSLARDRNYGYTF. For the CDR3, the DNA is TGTGCCAGCAGCTTAGCTAGGGACAGGAACTATGGCTACACCTTC.

The rearrangement joins TRBV29-1 to TRBJ2-2; the D gene could be TRBD1 or TRBD2 (6 bases each). The germline CDR1 and CDR2 sequences are SQVTM and ANQGSEA. The CDR3 runs to 16 residues. V lost 4 bases and J 4 bases, leaving 19 bases between the germline ends. CDR3: CSVGGGGGFGTGELFF. In DNA, the CDR3 is TGCAGCGTTGGTGGAGGGGGTGGGTTCGGCACCGGGGAGCTGTTTTTT.